This T cell receptor beta chain was captured by sequencing in a study of blood T cell repertoires in COVID-19. Study overall: Both acute and convalescent COVID-19 samples were obtained from the United States, Italy and Spain. PBMCs, B-cell-depleted T cells, or T cells provided the cDNA or gDNA that made up the material.

This CDR3 has 12 residues. V was cut by 11 bases and J by 8 bases, with 17 bases left in between. Germline V lookup: CDR1 ENHRY, CDR2 SYGVKD. The repertoire was sequenced with immunoSEQ multiplex PCR; TCRdb's copy has only in-frame clones and lacks some. The table lists 200,000 to 250,000 clones, around nine tenths of them singletons, with around 0.84% in the top ten. V gene TRBV10-3 combines with J gene TRBJ2-3, with D possibly being TRBD2 (5 bases). The sample comprised peripheral blood. This clonotype was obtained from a man aged 60 to 69 with COVID-19, enrolled during active disease. Written as DNA, the CDR3 is TGTGCCTCAGCCGCGGGCGTGATTACGCAGTATTTT. The encoded protein is CASAAGVITQYF.